This T cell receptor beta chain was documented in a study of blood T cell repertoires in COVID-19. Study information: Material from acute and convalescent COVID-19 was sourced from the United States, Italy and Spain. PBMCs, B-cell-depleted T cells, or T cells provided the cDNA or gDNA that made up the material.

Authors' processing steps: Scientists estimated how many nucleated cells there were by amplifying reference gene primers. The assay was immunoSEQ multiplex PCR, and TCRdb's table has in-frame clones only and misses some. For V, J and clone size, that table is used; D and trimming come from the DNA. The repertoire has some 130,000 clones, about nine tenths of them found once; the top ten carry 10%. The CDR3 spans 13 residues. The V end lost 2 bases, the J end lost 11 bases, and 15 bases lay between the germline ends. Germline CDR1 SGHDN, CDR2 FVKESK. The V gene is TRBV14, the J gene TRBJ1-2; D gene unclear. The TCR originated in a man aged 45-65 years with acute or convalescent COVID-19. Sample: peripheral blood. The CDR3 loop is CASSQSRLRDYTF. CDR3 sequence (DNA): TGTGCCAGCAGCCAATCAAGGTTGAGGGATTACACCTTC.